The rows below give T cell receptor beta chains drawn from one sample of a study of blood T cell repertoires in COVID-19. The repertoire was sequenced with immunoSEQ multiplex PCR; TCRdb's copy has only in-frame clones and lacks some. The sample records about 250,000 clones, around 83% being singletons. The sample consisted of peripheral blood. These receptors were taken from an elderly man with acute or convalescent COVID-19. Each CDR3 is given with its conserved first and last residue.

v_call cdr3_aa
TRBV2 CASSEGQAGNYGYTF
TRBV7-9 CASSQTSGSSTDTQYF
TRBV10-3 CAIEQGSGANVLTF
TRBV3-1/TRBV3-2 CASSQAALRVTKQFF
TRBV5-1 CASSLDSGGYNEQFF
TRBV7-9 CASSLARVGSRRTDTQYF
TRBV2 CASSEGGAGRGEQYF
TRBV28 CASSPGFYGYTF
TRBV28 CASRSGTGNTEQYF
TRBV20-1 CSASESALEGDTQYF
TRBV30 CAWSVPRPSYNEQFF
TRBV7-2 CASRRTGTSGTDTQYF
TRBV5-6 CASSLGDRDTEAFF
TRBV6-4 CARRTSGSLGNEQFF
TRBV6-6 CASSRIGSRNEQFF
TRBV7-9 CASSSQTGSSYNEQFF
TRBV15 CATRRTGGGGEKLFF
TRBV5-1 CASSLATQGYEKLFF
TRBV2 CASSGGTSGSRFYEQYF
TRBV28 CASSRQGDNYGYTF
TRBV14 CASSYRQVQETQYF
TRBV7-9 CASSLGTGQETQYF
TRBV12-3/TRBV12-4 CASSFLGANVLTF
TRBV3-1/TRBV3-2 CASSHSTGTETQYF
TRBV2 CASSVTGLAGLTGELFF
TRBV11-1 CASSLRLAGGNEQFF
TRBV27 CASSSFGGGTYGYTF
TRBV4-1 CASSQVVGLVKSWELFF
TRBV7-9 CASSLGLGETQYF
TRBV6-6 CASSPPGEETQYF
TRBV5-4 CASSLEPSGTYEQYF
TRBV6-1 CASREVGGETQYF
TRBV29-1 CSVSQGPSGANVLTF
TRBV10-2 CASRRFGGETQYF
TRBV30 CAWSGQGDNQPQHF
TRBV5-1 CASSLAQGRYEQYF
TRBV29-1 CSVWGQQETQYF
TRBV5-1 CASGLADSYNEQFF
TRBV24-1 CATSQDSSYEQYF
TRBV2 CASSGRSEVTIRGQYF
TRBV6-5 CASTRGPGNTIYF
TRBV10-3 CAISPDKTGVSNQPQHF